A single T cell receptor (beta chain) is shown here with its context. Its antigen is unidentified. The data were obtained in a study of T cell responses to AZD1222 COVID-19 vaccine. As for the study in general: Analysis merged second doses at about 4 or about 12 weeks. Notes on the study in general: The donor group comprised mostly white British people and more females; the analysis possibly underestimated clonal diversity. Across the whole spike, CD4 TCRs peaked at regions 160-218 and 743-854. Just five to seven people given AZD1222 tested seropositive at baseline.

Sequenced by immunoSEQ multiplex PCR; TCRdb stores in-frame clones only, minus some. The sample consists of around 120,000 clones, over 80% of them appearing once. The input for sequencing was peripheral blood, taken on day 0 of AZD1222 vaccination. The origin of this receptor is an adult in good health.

The chain's CDR3 is CASSTRQGRGYTF. The DNA for the CDR3 is TGTGCCAGCAGCACGAGACAGGGTCGCGGCTACACCTTC. The V gene is TRBV9, the J gene TRBJ1-2, with TRBD1 matching 7 bases. Looked up from germline, CDR1 is SGDLS and CDR2 is YYNGEE. The CDR3 has 13 amino acids. V was pared by 4 bases and J by 8 bases, with 8 bases of the junction left unmatched.